One and the same sample provided the 8 T cell receptor beta chains below, sequenced in a study of metastatic and nonmetastatic thyroid tumors. None of the patients had undergone any treatment ahead of thyroid surgery. With MiXCR, TCRdb called clones anew from the PCR reads. Of approximately 30,000 clones in the sample, 16% were seen once. Source material: blood. These receptors were taken from a male donor with papillary thyroid cancer or a benign thyroid nodule (not recorded which). Some clones in this sample may be carry-over from other donors' samples.

This clone was recorded many times. The genes are TRBV12-5 and TRBJ1-1, with D perhaps matching TRBD1 (6 bases). The CDR3 covers 14 residues. Germline CDR1 LGHNT, CDR2 FRNRAP. Trimming took off 4 bases at V and 2 bases at J, with 11 bases between the two ends. This chain's CDR3 is CASGWSGTNTEAFF. In nucleotides, the CDR3 is TGTGCTAGTGGTTGGTCCGGGACAAACACTGAAGCTTTCTTT.

This sequence joins TRBV6-1 and TRBJ2-7, with D unresolved. V lost 8 bases, J lost 1 base, and 9 bases lay in between. Germline CDR1 MNHNS, CDR2 SASEGT. The CDR3 totals 12 residues. This CDR3 reads CASQRGSYEQYF. CDR3 bases: TGTGCCAGCCAGCGCGGTTCCTACGAGCAGTACTTC.

The V gene is TRBV20-1, the J gene TRBJ2-3; D is unresolved. V lost 1 base, J lost 2 bases, and 7 bases lay in between. The CDR3 loop spans 13 amino acids. Germline lookup yields CDR1 DFQATT and CDR2 SNEGSKA (reference sequence). As DNA, the CDR3 is TGCAGTGCTAGAGGGACCTACACAGATACGCAGTATTTT. It is translated as CSARGTYTDTQYF.

In this sample, this clone turned up a few times. The junction and the germline gene differ at one end; a read error may be behind it. The rearrangement uses TRBV19 and TRBJ1-2; D is undetermined. Germline V gene lookup returns CDR1 LNHDA and CDR2 SQIVND (reference sequence). This CDR3 spans 13 amino acids. The CDR3 sequence is CAISPAGGYGYTF. CDR3 sequence (DNA): TGTGCCATTAGTCCCGCAGGTGGTTATGGCTACACCTTC.

This clone was counted many times. This chain links TRBV19 with TRBJ2-7; weak D call: TRBD1 (6 bases). There are 13 residues in the CDR3. Germline CDR1 is LNHDA and CDR2 is SQIVND (reference sequence). Trimming removed 5 bases at V and 2 bases at J, with 10 bases between. CDR3 nucleotides: TGTGCCAGTAGTCTCGCAGGGGCCTACGAGCAGTACTTC. It encodes CASSLAGAYEQYF.

In this sample, this clone turned up many times. The V and J genes are TRBV6-5 and TRBJ2-7; 10 bases are a match to TRBD1. V trimming: 0 bases; J trimming: 6 bases; junction bases outside the gene matches: 2. Germline loops: CDR1 MNHEY, CDR2 SVGAGI. The CDR3 is 14 residues long. The CDR3 region is CASSYSGQGIEQYF. In DNA, the CDR3 is TGTGCCAGCAGTTACTCGGGACAGGGGATCGAGCAGTACTTC.

In its sample, this clone was seen many times. The chain is built from TRBV28 and TRBJ1-2, with 8 bases identical to TRBD1. The CDR3 has 14 amino acids. The germline V gene encodes CDR1 MDHEN and CDR2 SYDVKM. Trimming removed 5 bases from V and 3 bases from J; junction bases left unmatched: 5. DNA for the CDR3: TGTGCCAGCAGTCTCAGGGGGCCTGACTATGGCTACACCTTC. Its translation: CASSLRGPDYGYTF.

In its sample, this clone was seen many times. The CDR3 DNA sequence: TGCGCCAGCAGCTTGGGTTGGGTAGGCCGGGATGAAAAACTGTTTTTT. It codes for CASSLGWVGRDEKLFF. The rearrangement joins TRBV5-1 to TRBJ1-4; no clear D gene. Germline-derived CDR1 and CDR2 are SGHRS and YFSETQ. The V end was cut by 0 bases, the J end by 6 bases, with 15 bases between. The CDR3 runs to 16 residues.